This T cell receptor (beta chain) derives from a study of ipilimumab plus nivolumab after autologous stem cell transplantation. On the study more broadly: Typical patient got 5 or 6 ipilimumab doses and roughly eight nivolumab doses (median).

Germline loops: CDR1 MNHEY, CDR2 SVGAGI. The CDR3 length is 12 residues. Between the trimmed V and J ends, which lost 0 bases and 7 bases, there was a span of 7 bases. Sequencing used immunoSEQ multiplex PCR; TCRdb keeps in-frame clones, though not all of them. This sample has over 10,000 clones, with more than 60% found just once. Here the sequenced sample was PBMCs, taken in a trial of ipilimumab plus nivolumab as post-transplant consolidation. V is TRBV6-5 and J is TRBJ2-7; no clear D gene. The origin of this receptor is a male donor with multiple myeloma. The DNA for the CDR3 is TGTGCCAGCAGTTACTCGGAGACTGAGCAGTACTTC. This translates into CASSYSETEQYF.